The 2 T cell receptor beta chains reported below all come from one sample, sequenced in a study of T cells in localized non-small cell lung cancer. TCRdb keeps only in-frame clones here, not all; method: immunoSEQ multiplex PCR. This sample has about 33,000 clones, with roughly nine tenths found just once. The starting material was PBMCs, obtained before any cancer treatment. Receptor source: a man between 40 and 70 years old with stage II lung adenocarcinoma.

The V and J genes are TRBV21-1 and TRBJ2-1. TRBV21-1 is a documented pseudogene. There are 11 residues in the CDR3. CDR3 bases: TGTGCCACCAGACGGCACAATGAGCAGTTCTTC. This translates into CATRRHNEQFF.

The CDR3 DNA reads TGTGCCAGCAGCCTCCGCTGGACTCAAGAGACCCAGTACTTC. Its translation is CASSLRWTQETQYF. The gene calls are TRBV5-6 and TRBJ2-5, with D maybe TRBD2 (5 bases). CDR1 and CDR2 from the germline V gene are SGHDT and YYEEEE. This CDR3 is 14 amino acids long. V lost 4 bases and J lost 2, with 12 bases in between.